Below are 2 T cell receptor beta chains sequenced from a single sample in a study of cytomegalovirus exposure and HLA in healthy donors. The study ran its PCR with 60 Vbeta and 13 Jbeta primers. Profiling relied on immunoSEQ multiplex PCR, and the TCRdb table lists in-frame clones only, not all of them. The sample has around 94,000 clones; roughly 80% are singletons. The material sequenced was PBMCs. The receptors shown here come from a woman aged 40 to 50 in good health and CMV-seropositive.

The rearrangement joins TRBV11-3 to TRBJ1-4, with 7 bases fitting TRBD1. This CDR3 has 15 amino acids. V lost 5 bases, J lost 6 bases, and 9 bases stayed unmatched. Per the germline V gene, CDR1 is SGHNT and CDR2 is YENEEA. The CDR3 spells CASSTKTGYDEKLFF. CDR3 coding DNA: TGTGCCAGCAGCACAAAGACAGGGTACGATGAAAAACTGTTTTTT. The variable domain in full, with the rest retrieved from reference TRBV11-3 and TRBJ1-4, is EAGVVQSPRYKIIEKKQPVAFWCNPISGHNTLYWYLQNLGQGPELLIRYENEEAVDDSQLPKDRFSAERLKGVDSTLKIQPAELGDSAVYLCASSTKTGYDEKLFFGSGTQLSVL.

This chain connects TRBV7-3 to TRBJ2-7; D is possibly TRBD1 (6 bases). The germline gives CDR1 SGHTA, CDR2 FQGTGA. The CDR3 is 14 residues long. V shed 1 base and J shed 0 bases, with 7 bases lying between them. CDR3 in amino acids: CASSLRTDSYEQYF. The CDR3 DNA reads TGTGCCAGCAGCTTAAGGACAGACTCCTACGAGCAGTACTTC.